This T cell receptor beta chain was documented in a study of blood T cell repertoires in COVID-19. Study details: Acute and convalescent COVID-19 specimens originated in the United States, Italy and Spain. In each case, the material was cDNA or gDNA derived from T cells, B-cell-depleted T cells, or PBMCs.

Authors' processing steps: The authors estimated nucleated cell counts from reference gene primer amplification. The protocol was immunoSEQ multiplex PCR, while the TCRdb copy is restricted to in-frame clones and leaves out a portion. The V and J calls and clone size were taken over from that table, and D and trimming were inferred from the DNA. The data hold about 170,000 clones, with approximately 77% observed a single time. V lost 2 bases and J lost 6, with 10 bases in between. The CDR3 totals 13 residues. The chain uses TRBV12-3 or TRBV12-4 and TRBJ1-2, with D maybe TRBD1 (5 bases). The sequenced material came from peripheral blood. This TCR was sampled from an elderly woman with active or convalescent COVID-19. The CDR3 loop reads CASSLMGQNGYTF. The CDR3 bases are TGTGCCAGCAGTTTAATGGGGCAAAATGGCTACACCTTC.